This T cell receptor (beta chain) came from a study of cytomegalovirus exposure and HLA in healthy donors (dated by TCRdb to 2017 to 2019). Regarding the research as a whole: In an earlier analysis of several hundred of the donors, around 300 Gb of sequence data and some 100 million unique TCR beta sequences from about 179 million T cells were reported. Roughly 300 gigabases of sequencing data and tens of millions of unique TCR sequences were included in an early release covering 550 to 800 HLA-typed donors. The genetic ancestry cluster associated with self-reported Caucasian donors included around four fifths of the 398 genotyped donors. The aim of the study was to test whether cataloging public T cell receptors could identify signatures of past pathogen exposure. The study used immunosequencing to profile the T cell repertoires of 666 subjects and linked those repertoires to cytomegalovirus serostatus. In addition to the first cohort of 666 subjects, a separate validation cohort of approximately 130 different subjects was used. To predict cytomegalovirus infection status, the study combined high-throughput TCR immunosequencing, statistical association of individual TCRs with disease status, and machine learning. To study patterns of TCR occurrence, a later analysis re-analyzed previously published TCR beta repertoires from 666 donors and added high-resolution HLA genotyping. Rather than drawing on any new phenotypic data, the later analysis identified candidate immune exposures from TCR beta sequences and the way those sequences occurred across donors. An earlier analysis of nearly 600 of the donors applied high-throughput TCR beta sequencing to assess whether each TCR beta V gene segment acted as functional or pseudogenic. Alongside the repertoire data, information on donor age, sex, ethnicity and CMV serostatus was compiled. In a later genetic analysis, genome-wide SNP genotypes for about 60% of the 666 donors were used, and that subset was treated as a discovery cohort. All discovery cohort repertoires had been generated on a single sequencing platform. Class I and class II HLA loci were covered by the typing at four-digit resolution. Typing coverage differed by locus: A, B, C, DRB1 and DQB1 were typed in roughly 629-640 donors, DQA1 in 500 to 550, DPA1 in around 580, and DPB1 in 472. Several DR-DQ haplotypes were handled as single units for association and clustering because linkage in the cohort was strong. Across approximately 420 genotyped donors of the cohort, an average of about 240,000 unique TCR beta nucleotide sequences per donor were sequenced, and approximately 19% of those sequences were non-productive.

Libraries were built with the immunoSEQ multiplex PCR assay. For the multiplex PCR, a mixture combining 60 forward primers for TCR Vbeta segments and 13 reverse primers for TCR Jbeta segments was used. Amplification of the CDR3 region of rearranged TCR beta genes was performed with a multiplex PCR assay on genomic DNA. The Illumina HiSeq System was used to sequence the amplified TCR beta libraries as 87-base-pair reads. The authors' analysis ran thus. Across the 600 to 700 repertoires, a later analysis counted about 81 million unique TCR beta chains, 9.5 million to 12 million of which were shared by at least two donors. Raw reads were error-corrected and collapsed into unique sequences with a nearest-neighbor algorithm that merged closely related sequences to remove PCR and sequencing errors. Alignment of CDR3 sequences to IMGT reference sequences was used to assign V, D and J gene segments. For a sequence to be retained, at least a six-nucleotide match to both a V gene segment and a J gene segment was required. Rearrangements were called productive when the CDR3 lacked stop codons and stayed in frame with V and J; all others were non-productive. CDR3 was defined by IMGT convention, running from the second conserved V-encoded cysteine to the conserved J-encoded phenylalanine. The earlier analysis of some 550 of the donors excluded any sequence lacking an unambiguous match to a single V gene segment. An earlier analysis of fewer than 650 of the donors classified V segments as functional when productive rearrangements were above 56.7% and as segregating when the standard deviation between donors was above 5%. A statistical classification framework was built to diagnose cytomegalovirus status from the catalog of TCR beta chain sequences. A later analysis assigned V and J genes by comparing TCR nucleotide sequences with IMGT/GENE-DB human TR gene sequences. A later analysis assigned CDR3 sequences and most-parsimonious VDJ recombination scenarios with the TCRdist pipeline. In a later analysis, every TCR beta chain was defined by the combination of its CDR3 amino acid sequence and its V-gene family, and reads without a unique V-gene family were dropped. To address suspected cross-contamination and a sequencing artifact, a later analysis removed 592 highly shared, low-generation-probability nucleotide sequences. In a later analysis, a clonal expansion index for each public chain was calculated from normalized within-repertoire ranks of inferred template counts. In a later analysis, generation probabilities were computed with a VDJ recombination model fitted to out-of-frame rearrangements, and the resulting probabilities were checked against IGoR. A later analysis scored TCR-TCR, TCR-HLA and TCR-CMV co-occurrence with hypergeometric tests, applying a repertoire-size bias correction to TCR pairs. In a later analysis, false discovery rates were estimated by permuting HLA or CMV assignments 20 times. In a later analysis, co-occurring TCRs were grouped using DBSCAN, and TCRdist sequence similarity was added for clustering within HLA-allele-positive subsets. For co-occurrence clustering, repertoires with fewer than 30,000 or more than 120,000 public chains were excluded, along with roughly five repertoires with anomalous nucleotide sharing. TCRdb stores this immuneACCESS table with in-frame sequences only. Part of the clones is absent; in the studies checked, under half of the shortfall reflects unresolved V genes, and no reason is known for the rest. The V and J calls and the clone size are those of that table, but D and trimming were determined from the DNA. The sample contains some 190,000 clones, 75% to 80% of them found a single time. The top ten hold 13% to 15% of the sample.

The germline ends are 13 bases apart after V is trimmed by 1 base and J by 7 bases. In the germline V gene (reference sequence), CDR1 corresponds to SEHNR and CDR2 to FQNEAQ. From the cysteine through the phenylalanine, the CDR3 covers 15 amino acids. Of all the DNA, just the CDR3 is kept, 45 bases in frame from base 1. The cohort comprised hundreds of healthy bone marrow donors. All cohort members were sampled while nominally healthy, although unrecorded immune exposures were likely present. The donor tested CMV seropositive and was one of the 289 seropositive cohort members. Every donor gave a peripheral blood sample, and the peripheral blood mononuclear cells from that sample were used for TCR beta sequencing. The Qiagen DNeasy Blood Extraction Kit was used to extract genomic DNA from the blood cell samples. Comment on this clone: The antigen this receptor binds is unknown. Per-base quality was not reported, and no clone a single base away is much larger than it.

Results and caveats for the whole study, not just this receptor: While some public TCRs were present in many individuals, most TCR sequences turned up only very rarely across donors. A group of highly shared sequence variants was considered likely to be a technical artifact of the sequencing pipeline. According to a later analysis, TCR association rates differed among HLA loci, with DRB1 alleles showing the most associated TCRs and HLA-C alleles showing the fewest. The authors suggested that the approach could potentially be generalized to other disease states and immunological phenotypes. In an earlier analysis of several hundred of the donors, most TCR beta V segments were observed in productive rearrangements about 90% or about 30% of the time, broadly matching IMGT annotations. Some IMGT-functional V segments, including TRBV6-2 and TRBV6-3, could not be distinguished by the 87-base-pair reads and were therefore excluded. Because counts were too low, 15 to 20 rarely observed V segments, including chromosome 9 orphons, were excluded from the earlier analysis of 587 of the donors. Because some donors lacked HLA typing at each locus, the association tests relied only on the typed subset. Compared with equally common non-associated chains, HLA-associated TCR beta chains in a later analysis were more clonally expanded and had lower generation probabilities. When HLA alleles, especially DR and DQ, strongly co-occurred, TCR associations were difficult to assign to individual alleles. Cytomegalovirus status was reported to be diagnosed by the classifier with high specificity and sensitivity in both the original and validation cohorts. V-gene and J-gene trimming of TCR beta chains was associated with a missense DCLRE1C variant in a later genetic analysis, and the association was replicated in an independent cohort. A later analysis found that most CMV-associated TCR beta chains appeared HLA-restricted, with HLA associations seemingly driven largely by CMV exposure. According to a later genetic analysis, donors in an Asian-associated ancestry cluster had fewer N-insertions in productive TCRs than the approximately 630-donor mean. A few of the identified cytomegalovirus-associated TCR beta chains were confirmed in vitro to be specific for cytomegalovirus antigens. The presence/absence analyses assumed that sequencing depth was roughly uniform across donors, and that assumption may not be true. At a false discovery rate of 0.05, a later analysis linked roughly 17,000 TCR beta sequences to specific HLA alleles. A further reported finding was that TCR beta sequences accurately predicted the HLA-A and HLA-B alleles for most subjects in the first cohort. Linkage disequilibrium might explain the correlated functional status among segregating V segments, but an unknown experimental factor could not be excluded. For the cohort, immune exposure information was limited to CMV serostatus. Several of the top co-occurrence clusters appeared to be linked to parvovirus B19, influenza, CMV and Epstein-Barr virus, according to a later analysis. This cohort had only TCR beta chains sequenced, and the lack of alpha or paired-chain data limited which features could be detected. A total of 164 TCR beta chains were listed by the study as associated with cytomegalovirus.

This chain joins TRBV7-9 to TRBJ1-4, and possibly TRBD1, on 5 matching bases. Sequencing was done on a sample of PBMCs. The clonotype originates from a woman younger than 45 in good health and CMV-seropositive. This receptor carries the CDR3 CASSLVQGLGEKLFF. The DNA sequence reads TGTGCCAGCAGCTTAGTCCAGGGCCTTGGTGAAAAACTGTTTTTT.